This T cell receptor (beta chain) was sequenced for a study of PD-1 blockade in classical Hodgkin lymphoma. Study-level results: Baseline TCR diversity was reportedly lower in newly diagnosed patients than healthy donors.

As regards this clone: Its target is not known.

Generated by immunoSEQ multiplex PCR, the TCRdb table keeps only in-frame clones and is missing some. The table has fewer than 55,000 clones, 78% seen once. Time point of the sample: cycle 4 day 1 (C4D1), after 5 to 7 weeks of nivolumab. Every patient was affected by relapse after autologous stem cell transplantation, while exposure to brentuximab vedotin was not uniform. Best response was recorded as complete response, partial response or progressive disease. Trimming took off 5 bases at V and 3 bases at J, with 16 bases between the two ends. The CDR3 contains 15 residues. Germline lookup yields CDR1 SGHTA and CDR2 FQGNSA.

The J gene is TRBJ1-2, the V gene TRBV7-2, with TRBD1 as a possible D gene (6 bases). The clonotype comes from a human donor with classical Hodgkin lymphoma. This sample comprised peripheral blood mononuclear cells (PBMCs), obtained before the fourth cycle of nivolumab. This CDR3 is CASSPPRGLDYGYTF. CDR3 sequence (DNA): TGTGCCAGCAGCCCACCCAGGGGCCTTGACTATGGCTACACCTTC.